Below are 6 T cell receptor beta chains sequenced from a single sample in a study of technical replicates of blood from several donors. Repertoires were generated with immunoSEQ multiplex PCR, while TCRdb's copy carries only in-frame clones and drops some. This sample has about 81,000 clones, with just over 95% found just once. Source material: T cells isolated from PBMCs. These receptors all stem from a human donor in good health.

J is TRBJ1-2 and V is TRBV27, with D unresolved. V was shortened by 4 bases and J by 8 bases, with 11 bases between the two germline ends. The CDR3 length is 12 residues. The V gene's germline CDR1 is MNHEY and CDR2 SMNVEV (reference sequence). DNA for the CDR3: TGTGCCAGCAGTTCTTGGCTGCAAGGCTACACCTTC. This codes for CASSSWLQGYTF.

This chain joins TRBV6-5 and TRBJ2-6, with no clear D. Germline CDR1 is MNHEY and CDR2 is SVGAGI. Trimming took 7 bases from V and 2 from J, leaving 9 bases between them. CDR3 length: 14 residues. The CDR3 DNA follows: TGTGCCAGCACTGCAAGCACTGGGGCCAACGTCCTGACTTTC. This translates into CASTASTGANVLTF.

The chain joins TRBV7-9 to TRBJ2-7; D unresolved. CDR3 length: 13 amino acids. Germline CDR1 reads SEHNR; CDR2 reads FQNEAQ (reference sequence). Between the trimmed V and J ends, which lost 0 bases and 4 bases, there was a span of 7 bases. CDR3 bases: TGTGCCAGCAGCTTAGCGCTACAGTACGAGCAGTACTTC. This translates into CASSLALQYEQYF.

The chain couples TRBV28 to TRBJ1-3, with D possibly matching TRBD1 (6 bases). The V end was cut by 6 bases, the J end by 4 bases, with 16 bases between. From germline, CDR1 is MDHEN and CDR2 SYDVKM. The CDR3 is made up of 15 amino acids. Here the CDR3 reads CASSPRGRGGNTIYF. The DNA of the CDR3 is TGTGCCAGCAGCCCCAGGGGCCGTGGGGGAAACACCATATATTTT.

The rearrangement uses TRBV19 and TRBJ2-7, with 8 bases aligning to TRBD1. The CDR3 sequence is 15 residues long. Losses at the gene ends were 3 bases for V and 6 bases for J; bases not matched to a gene: 10. Per germline, CDR1 LNHDA and CDR2 SQIVND (reference sequence). The CDR3, as DNA: TGTGCCAGTAGTATTCACCCGGGACAGGAGGTCGAGCAGTACTTC. This gives the protein CASSIHPGQEVEQYF.

This chain links TRBV19 with TRBJ2-5; possible D gene TRBD2, 6 bases. Germline CDR1 is LNHDA and CDR2 is SQIVND (reference sequence). This CDR3 is 13 amino acids long. Trimming pared 5 bases from V and 4 bases from J, leaving 11 bases between. The CDR3 DNA reads as TGTGCCAGTAGTGCCCTAGCGTCAGAGACCCAGTACTTC. This sequence encodes CASSALASETQYF.